This passage covers 20 T cell receptor beta chains from one sample sequenced in a study of cytomegalovirus exposure and HLA in healthy donors. The study ran its PCR with 60 Vbeta and 13 Jbeta primers. The method was immunoSEQ multiplex PCR; TCRdb's version includes in-frame clones alone and lacks a portion of them. The data hold around 150,000 clones, with about 81% observed a single time. The specimen sequenced was PBMCs. The receptors shown here come from a woman aged 50 to 60 in good health and CMV-seropositive.

The chain is built from TRBV19 and TRBJ1-5, with 9 bases that match TRBD1. V shed 5 bases, J shed 3 bases, and the junction held 2 bases outside the gene matches. Germline V CDR1 and CDR2: LNHDA, SQIVND (reference sequence). The CDR3 length is 14 residues. CDR3 loop: CASSGTGINQPQHF. The CDR3 DNA follows: TGTGCCAGTAGTGGGACAGGGATCAATCAGCCCCAGCATTTT.

This clone occurred a few times. The V call is TRBV6-5, the J call TRBJ2-7, with D possibly matching TRBD1 (6 bases). V was clipped by 2 bases and J by 3 bases, with 14 bases between them. Germline V lookup: CDR1 MNHEY, CDR2 SVGAGI. The CDR3 contains 15 residues. DNA of the CDR3: TGTGCCAGCAGTTACGGGGGCGGTATTAGCTACGAGCAGTACTTC. Protein product: CASSYGGGISYEQYF.

This chain joins TRBV6-4 and TRBJ2-1; 13 bases are a match to TRBD2. Germline assignment: CDR1 MRHNA and CDR2 SNTAGT. This CDR3 is built from 16 residues. Germline trimming cut 3 bases from V and 6 bases from J; bases unmatched to any gene: 5. CDR3 nucleotide sequence: TGTGCCAGCAGTGATTGGACTAGCGGGAGTCCCAATGAGCAGTTCTTC. The encoded protein is CASSDWTSGSPNEQFF.

This chain connects TRBV10-2 to TRBJ2-1, with D possibly being TRBD2 (5 bases). Germline V gene lookup returns CDR1 WSHSY and CDR2 SAAADI. The CDR3 has 14 amino acids. V lost 0 bases, J lost 4 bases, and 7 bases lay in between. The chain's CDR3 is CASSESTIYNEQFF. In nucleotides, the CDR3 is TGCGCCAGCAGTGAGTCGACTATTTACAATGAGCAGTTCTTC.

The chain is built from TRBV7-2 and TRBJ1-2; possible D gene TRBD1, 6 bases. V was trimmed by 7 bases and J by 2 bases, leaving 17 bases between them. The CDR3 consists of 15 residues. CDR1 and CDR2 (germline): SGHTA, FQGNSA. The CDR3 coding sequence is TGTGCCAGCAACCTAGGGGGGGGGCAGAACTATGGCTACACCTTC. It translates to CASNLGGGQNYGYTF.

J is TRBJ2-7 and V is TRBV9, with D tentatively TRBD1 (6 bases). The germline gives CDR1 SGDLS, CDR2 YYNGEE. Trimming stripped 3 bases from V and 9 bases from J, with 16 bases between. CDR3 length: 13 amino acids. This CDR3 reads CASSGVGGLPQYF. CDR3 coding DNA: TGTGCCAGCAGCGGCGTTGGGGGCCTACCGCAGTACTTC.

This chain connects TRBV30 to TRBJ2-3; 10 bases are a match to TRBD2. The CDR3 sequence is 14 residues long. The V segment lost 0 bases and the J segment 8 bases; nucleotides outside the gene matches: 5. Germline CDR1 reads GTSNPN; CDR2 reads SVGIG (reference sequence). The CDR3 loop reads CAWSVLAGLGTQYF. CDR3 sequence (DNA): TGTGCCTGGAGTGTACTAGCGGGGCTGGGTACGCAGTATTTT.

This chain links TRBV30 with TRBJ2-2; 9 bases fit TRBD2. This CDR3 comprises 15 residues. Germline-derived CDR1 and CDR2 are GTSNPN and SVGIG (reference sequence). The J segment lost 7 bases and the V segment lost 1 base, leaving 7 bases of the junction unmatched. Written as DNA, the CDR3 is TGTGCCTGGAGTGCCGGTGGACTAGCGATCGGGGAGCTGTTTTTT. Translation gives CAWSAGGLAIGELFF.

The rearrangement uses TRBV7-8 and TRBJ1-1; the D is unclear. Trimming took 5 bases from V and 8 from J, leaving 12 bases between them. CDR3 size: 12 residues. Germline values: CDR1 SGHVS, CDR2 FQNEAQ. The CDR3 coding sequence is TGTGCCAGCAGCCCACTCCAGCGAGAAGCTTTCTTT. Protein product: CASSPLQREAFF.

The chain uses TRBV5-1 and TRBJ1-3; TRBD1 matches 7 bases. This CDR3 spans 15 amino acids. V lost 4 bases, J lost 2 bases, and 6 bases stayed unmatched. CDR1 is SGHRS and CDR2 is YFSETQ in the germline V gene. The CDR3, as DNA: TGCGCCAGCAGCCGGACAGGTCCTACTGGAAACACCATATATTTT. Its protein is CASSRTGPTGNTIYF.

This clone has a single count. This chain uses TRBV28 with TRBJ2-1; TRBD2 aligns across 10 bases. There are 14 residues in the CDR3. J gave up 7 bases and V 4 bases, and 4 bases lay outside the gene matches. The germline CDR1 and CDR2 sequences are MDHEN and SYDVKM. CDR3 in amino acids: CASSSGLAANEQFF. The CDR3 coding sequence is TGTGCCAGCAGTTCCGGACTAGCGGCTAATGAGCAGTTCTTC.

The rearrangement joins TRBV19 to TRBJ2-7; D ambiguous. Trimming shortened V by 5 bases and J by 6 bases, and 14 bases separated the two germline ends. This CDR3 has 13 residues. CDR1 and CDR2 (germline): LNHDA, SQIVND (reference sequence). DNA for the CDR3: TGTGCCAGTAGTCTTGACATGGAAGGCGAGCAGTACTTC. Its translation is CASSLDMEGEQYF. Looking up the rest from reference TRBV19 and TRBJ2-7 gives the full variable domain: DGGITQSPKYLFRKEGQNVTLSCEQNLNHDAMYWYRQDPGQGLRLIYYSQIVNDFQKGDIAEGYSVSREKKESFPLTVTSAQKNPTAFYLCASSLDMEGEQYFGPGTRLTVT.

This clone was seen just once. This sequence joins TRBV18 and TRBJ2-1; 11 bases agree with TRBD1. The CDR3 consists of 15 residues. The germline CDR1 and CDR2 sequences are KGHSH and LQKENI. The J segment lost 4 bases and the V segment lost 6 bases, leaving 5 bases of the junction unmatched. CDR3 sequence: CASSPDRGLYNEQFF. CDR3 in DNA: TGTGCCAGCTCGCCGGACAGGGGGCTGTACAATGAGCAGTTCTTC.

This clone came up a few times. Other DNA sequences in this sample translate to the same CDR3. The V gene is TRBV28, the J gene TRBJ1-2; no firm D call. This CDR3 is 10 amino acids long. Germline CDR1 reads MDHEN; CDR2 reads SYDVKM. The V gene lost 5 bases and the J gene lost 5 bases, with 3 bases spanning the gap. This chain's CDR3 is CASSRYGYTF. CDR3 nucleotide sequence: TGTGCCAGCAGTCGTTATGGCTACACCTTC.

For the CDR3, the DNA is TGTGCCATCAGTGGGTCTAAGCGGGCCGGCACAGATACGCAGTATTTT. Amino acid sequence: CAISGSKRAGTDTQYF. The genes are TRBV10-3 and TRBJ2-3, with a possible D match to TRBD2 (6 bases). Germline V gene sequence: CDR1 ENHRY, CDR2 SYGVKD. The V and J ends lost 4 bases and 1 base respectively, with 15 bases between them. The CDR3 is made up of 16 amino acids.

This clone was recorded only once. This chain links TRBV18 with TRBJ1-4; weak D call: TRBD1 (5 bases). The CDR3 spans 13 residues. Deletions cut 3 bases from V and 6 bases from J, with 8 bases between. Germline loops: CDR1 KGHSH, CDR2 LQKENI. CDR3 residues: CASSPQQDEKLFF. The DNA of the CDR3 is TGTGCCAGCTCACCTCAACAGGATGAAAAACTGTTTTTT.

Written as DNA, the CDR3 is TGTGCCAGCAGCCTCGGGCGACAGGGGACCTACGAGCAGTACTTC. It encodes CASSLGRQGTYEQYF. The chain uses TRBV7-8 and TRBJ2-7; 8 positions match TRBD1. Germline-derived CDR1 and CDR2 are SGHVS and FQNEAQ. V was clipped by 5 bases and J by 2 bases; unmatched bases: 8. CDR3 length: 15 amino acids.

CDR3 sequence: CASRGLGELNSPLHF. Here the CDR3 DNA reads TGTGCCAGCAGGGGCTTAGGGGAACTAAATTCACCCCTCCACTTT. J is TRBJ1-6 and V is TRBV13; perhaps TRBD1 as D (5 bases). From germline, CDR1 is PRHDT and CDR2 FYEKMQ (reference sequence). There are 15 residues in the CDR3. Trimming removed 6 bases at V and 7 bases at J, with 16 bases between.

The chain joins TRBV11-2 to TRBJ2-5, with D unclear. The better agreement between TRBJ2-7 and the DNA end casts doubt on the J call. Germline V gene sequence: CDR1 SGHAT, CDR2 FQNNGV. The CDR3 runs to 13 residues. The CDR3 reads CASSPLKFNEQYF. DNA for the CDR3: TGTGCCAGCAGCCCACTGAAATTCAACGAGCAGTACTTC.

In this sample, this clone turned up once. V and J are TRBV9 and TRBJ2-7; TRBD1 is a possible D gene (6 bases). V shed 7 bases and J shed 7 bases, with 15 bases lying between them. The CDR3 is 12 amino acids. The germline gives CDR1 SGDLS, CDR2 YYNGEE. The CDR3 sequence: CASSGDRFEQYF. In nucleotides, the CDR3 is TGTGCCAGCTCAGGGGACCGTTTTGAGCAGTACTTC.